Detailed here is one T cell receptor beta chain. Its target is not known. The CD4+ fraction was divided into a CD45RA+ naive subset and a CD45RA-negative memory subset. This sample was included in a study of shared clonotypes between healthy human individuals. Study-wide results and caveats: Few donors restricted represented genetic and exposure-history diversity.

Germline CDR1 is SGHDT and CDR2 is YYEEEE. This CDR3 comprises 13 residues. V gave up 2 bases and J gave up 5 bases, with 8 bases separating them. Several immunoSEQ 96-well plates shared each subset's DNA, each plate a replicate. Produced via immunoSEQ multiplex PCR; TCRdb's table is partial and in-frame only. The top ten hold 1.5% to 2% of the sample, which has hundreds of thousands of clones, around two thirds seen once. The clonotype originates from a woman in her thirties in good health. The chain employs TRBV5-6 and TRBJ2-1; D is possibly TRBD2 (6 bases). The sample was memory CD4+ T cells sorted from blood. The subset denotes: CD45RA-negative fraction. CDR3 bases: TGTGCCAGCAGCTTTGGACTAAACAATGAGCAGTTCTTC. This gives the protein CASSFGLNNEQFF.